These T cell receptor beta chains were read from a single sample in a study of CD8+ T cells in alopecia areata. Clones were sequenced by immunoSEQ multiplex PCR, and TCRdb holds only the in-frame ones, with some missing. The profile shows about 150,000 clones, 58% of them singletons. The sequences come from CD4+ T cells sorted from blood, collected at week 0. Receptors were obtained from a human donor with alopecia areata. Each CDR3 is given without its conserved first and last residue.

v_gene: TRBV11-2
j_gene: TRBJ2-1
CDR3aa: ASSLDPRRNEQF

v_gene: TRBV7-9
j_gene: TRBJ2-6
CDR3aa: ATDRLPSGANVLT

v_gene: TRBV5-6
j_gene: TRBJ1-2
CDR3aa: ASSFRGGYT

v_gene: TRBV29-1
j_gene: TRBJ1-1
CDR3aa: SVTDRGKAF

v_gene: TRBV5-6
j_gene: TRBJ1-2
CDR3aa: ASSYGLAGYT

v_gene: TRBV5-5
j_gene: TRBJ2-7
CDR3aa: ASSLSGAREQY

v_gene: TRBV15
j_gene: TRBJ2-5
CDR3aa: ATSNTGTQY

v_gene: TRBV7-9
j_gene: TRBJ2-5
CDR3aa: ASSWEDRPQY

v_gene: TRBV11-3
j_gene: TRBJ2-5
CDR3aa: ASSPGLAGYQETQY

v_gene: TRBV5-6
j_gene: TRBJ1-1
CDR3aa: ASSFFRLQMNTEAF

v_gene: TRBV18
j_gene: TRBJ1-2
CDR3aa: ASSVDRTYGYT

v_gene: TRBV5-1
j_gene: TRBJ2-7
CDR3aa: ASSLVGGQFYEQY

v_gene: TRBV30
j_gene: TRBJ1-6
CDR3aa: AWNGIYNSPLH

v_gene: TRBV4-2
j_gene: TRBJ2-3
CDR3aa: ASSQGSVDGITDTQY

v_gene: TRBV2
j_gene: TRBJ2-4
CDR3aa: ASSIDRDIQY

v_gene: TRBV18
j_gene: TRBJ1-1
CDR3aa: ASSPRLTEAF

v_gene: TRBV2
j_gene: TRBJ1-2
CDR3aa: ASSGTGGYT

v_gene: TRBV9
j_gene: TRBJ1-2
CDR3aa: ASSVGRNSLYGYT

v_gene: TRBV5-1
j_gene: TRBJ2-5
CDR3aa: ASSPGLKRGETQY

v_gene: TRBV7-2
j_gene: TRBJ2-5
CDR3aa: ASRVPGAGETQY

v_gene: TRBV29-1
j_gene: TRBJ1-5
CDR3aa: SLNSYEGKNSNQPQH

v_gene: TRBV5-1
j_gene: TRBJ2-4
CDR3aa: ASSFQDREGDIQY

v_gene: TRBV7-2
j_gene: TRBJ1-5
CDR3aa: ASSPRGDQPQH

v_gene: TRBV2
j_gene: TRBJ2-5
CDR3aa: ASIGSGGPMGAQY

v_gene: TRBV15
j_gene: TRBJ1-2
CDR3aa: ATSRAKGIKHYGYT

v_gene: TRBV7-2
j_gene: TRBJ2-1
CDR3aa: ASSLGLAGAAAYNEQF

v_gene: TRBV29-1
j_gene: TRBJ2-1
CDR3aa: SVEIAGGQNEQF

v_gene: TRBV12-5
j_gene: TRBJ2-7
CDR3aa: ASASRGPPYEQY

v_gene: TRBV7-9
j_gene: TRBJ2-2
CDR3aa: ASSSGGTGGFGELF

v_gene: TRBV4-3
j_gene: TRBJ1-3
CDR3aa: ASSRTQGGGNTIY

v_gene: TRBV5-1
j_gene: TRBJ1-1
CDR3aa: ASTALGAGTEGYTEAF

v_gene: TRBV2
j_gene: TRBJ1-2
CDR3aa: ASSLDGSYGYT

v_gene: TRBV4-3
j_gene: TRBJ2-2
CDR3aa: ASRDTSNTGELF

v_gene: TRBV30
j_gene: TRBJ1-1
CDR3aa: AWSKGQLNTEAF

v_gene: TRBV29-1
j_gene: TRBJ1-2
CDR3aa: SVADGQVERYT

v_gene: TRBV4-1
j_gene: TRBJ2-5
CDR3aa: ASSHGSGQGKETQY

v_gene: TRBV15
j_gene: TRBJ2-7
CDR3aa: ATSSRGPFHEQY

v_gene: TRBV6-5
j_gene: TRBJ2-3
CDR3aa: ASSRQVSTDTQY

v_gene: TRBV4-3
j_gene: TRBJ2-4
CDR3aa: ASSPDRGLVGKNIQY

v_gene: TRBV6-1
j_gene: TRBJ1-2
CDR3aa: ASSVPGYDGYT

v_gene: TRBV6-1
j_gene: TRBJ2-2
CDR3aa: ASSEEGQNTGELF

v_gene: TRBV7-2
j_gene: TRBJ2-2
CDR3aa: ASSWGQGDTGELF

v_gene: TRBV20-1
j_gene: TRBJ1-2
CDR3aa: SAGSSGGYT

v_gene: TRBV29-1
j_gene: TRBJ1-1
CDR3aa: SASTGWDTEAF

v_gene: TRBV30
j_gene: TRBJ2-7
CDR3aa: AWNQGLGTYEQY

v_gene: TRBV11-1
j_gene: TRBJ2-3
CDR3aa: ASSRDRGPGTDTQY

v_gene: TRBV9
j_gene: TRBJ2-5
CDR3aa: ASSVTGETQY

v_gene: TRBV7-9
j_gene: TRBJ2-3
CDR3aa: ASSLRDSTDTQY

v_gene: TRBV7-9
j_gene: TRBJ1-4
CDR3aa: ASSLGLLQGANEKLF

v_gene: TRBV6-5
j_gene: TRBJ2-5
CDR3aa: ASSYSIVPETQY

v_gene: TRBV27
j_gene: TRBJ1-2
CDR3aa: ASRPNLLLDRAGYT

v_gene: TRBV7-9
j_gene: TRBJ1-1
CDR3aa: ASSLSENTEAF

v_gene: TRBV29-1
j_gene: TRBJ1-2
CDR3aa: SVTGGPPQGYT

v_gene: TRBV5-1
j_gene: TRBJ1-1
CDR3aa: ASSLGQATEAF

v_gene: TRBV28
j_gene: TRBJ2-7
CDR3aa: ASSLAGGPYEQY

v_gene: TRBV11-2
j_gene: TRBJ1-6
CDR3aa: ASSSTGGGSPLH

v_gene: TRBV7-2
j_gene: TRBJ1-4
CDR3aa: ASSLDPARGEKLF

v_gene: TRBV4-2
j_gene: TRBJ2-3
CDR3aa: ASSQGTGGADTQY

v_gene: TRBV5-1
j_gene: TRBJ2-7
CDR3aa: ASSLSQGPEQY